The rows below give T cell receptor beta chains drawn from one sample of a study of monozygotic twins with inflammatory bowel disease. TCRdb re-called the 5' RACE reads, yielding one record per CDR3 amino acid sequence without DNA. The sample's table shows around 40,000 distinct CDR3 sequences. Sequences were obtained from blood. These receptors were taken from a human donor with ulcerative colitis or Crohn's disease, or a healthy co-twin of an affected twin (not recorded which). Each CDR3 is given with its conserved first and last residue.

>15|TRBV30|TRBJ2-3
CAWSVWAGGTDTQYF
>12|TRBV30|TRBJ1-2
CAWARQFYGYTF
>15|TRBV20-1|TRBJ2-5
CSAPPMGEPQETQYF
>14|TRBV6-5|TRBJ1-5
CASSHLDPNQPQHF
>13|TRBV3-1|TRBJ2-1
CASSPPSGGRRFF
>15|TRBV7-3|TRBJ2-1
CASSLAGGPLNEQFF
>14|TRBV4-2|TRBJ2-5
CASSHSQGEGTQYF
>13|TRBV29-1|TRBJ1-6
CSARQGFDSPLHF
>14|TRBV4-1|TRBJ2-7
CASAPTGLSYEQYF
>15|TRBV20-1|TRBJ1-3
CSAREGTGGGNTIYF
>17|TRBV19|TRBJ1-5
CASSSSLSGQGFQPQHF
>15|TRBV18|TRBJ2-1
CASSPRFTSINEQFF
>12|TRBV6-2/TRBV6-3|TRBJ2-2
CASRLGSGELFF
>15|TRBV5-4|TRBJ2-7
CASSSRDGGTYEQYF
>13|TRBV7-3|TRBJ2-3
CASSLKRQDTQYF
>14|TRBV6-2/TRBV6-3|TRBJ1-5
CASSQQGGNQPQHF
>16|TRBV5-5|TRBJ2-1
CASSRGDIATYNEQFF
>16|TRBV7-9|TRBJ2-7
CASSSSTTGTPYEQYF
>15|TRBV5-5|TRBJ2-7
CASSWSRGSDYEQYF
>16|TRBV5-4|TRBJ2-3
CASSWKSGASTDTQYF
>14|TRBV11-3|TRBJ2-7
CASSRAPGPYEQYF
>14|TRBV10-3|TRBJ1-1
CAIRTNREDTEAFF
>16|TRBV10-3|TRBJ2-3
CATTASGRASTDTQYF
>14|TRBV7-2|TRBJ2-3
CASSSSVVPHTQYF
>17|TRBV5-1|TRBJ1-1
CASRPRAPTGGRVEAFF